A selection of T cell receptor beta chains follows, all from one sample in a study of blood T cell repertoires in COVID-19. Libraries were prepared by immunoSEQ multiplex PCR; TCRdb keeps only in-frame clonotypes and omits some of them. Of around 200,000 clones listed, 70% to 90% are singletons. Sample: peripheral blood. The receptors derive from a man aged 60-69 years with acute or convalescent COVID-19. The CDR3 runs from the conserved cysteine through the conserved F or W. Fields, in order: J gene, V gene, CDR3 protein.

TRBJ2-7 TRBV18 CASSPTTPTSASSYEQYF
TRBJ2-6 TRBV6-5 CASSWQGDGANVLTF
TRBJ1-4 TRBV4-1 CASSQDEWGTGSEKLFF
TRBJ2-1 TRBV28 CASRKRGHGEQFF
TRBJ1-5 TRBV7-2 CASSFDRGYNQPQHF
TRBJ2-1 TRBV7-6 CASSLAPPLAVRYNEQFF
TRBJ1-5 TRBV13 CASSFYSNQPQHF
TRBJ2-2 TRBV10-3 CAISESALGGTGELFF
TRBJ1-3 TRBV6-5 CASKQSQGIGNTIYF
TRBJ2-1 TRBV5-1 CASSLHGAGGQFF
TRBJ2-3 TRBV5-5 CASSPNTGGDTQYF
TRBJ2-7 TRBV28 CASGVQGAWYEQYF
TRBJ1-5 TRBV30 CAWTPGPLGQPQHF
TRBJ2-1 TRBV4-1 CASSLTGTGHNEQFF
TRBJ2-7 TRBV6-5 CASSYGQGTYEQYF
TRBJ1-3 TRBV5-1 CASSSGAGNTIYF
TRBJ1-5 TRBV10-3 CAISESQGRDQPQHF
TRBJ2-7 TRBV5-1 CASSPGTLAYEQYF
TRBJ2-1 TRBV2 CASSVGRPTYNEQFF
TRBJ1-1 TRBV27 CASSTYRGSTEAFF
TRBJ1-1 TRBV27 CASRLQGTTGTEAFF
TRBJ1-5 TRBV27 CASSWDRGHNQPQHF
TRBJ2-1 TRBV19 CASEIAGVLSNEQFF
TRBJ2-1 TRBV27 CASSPSGTRYNEQFF
TRBJ1-1 TRBV6-5 CASRLTGVLNTEAFF